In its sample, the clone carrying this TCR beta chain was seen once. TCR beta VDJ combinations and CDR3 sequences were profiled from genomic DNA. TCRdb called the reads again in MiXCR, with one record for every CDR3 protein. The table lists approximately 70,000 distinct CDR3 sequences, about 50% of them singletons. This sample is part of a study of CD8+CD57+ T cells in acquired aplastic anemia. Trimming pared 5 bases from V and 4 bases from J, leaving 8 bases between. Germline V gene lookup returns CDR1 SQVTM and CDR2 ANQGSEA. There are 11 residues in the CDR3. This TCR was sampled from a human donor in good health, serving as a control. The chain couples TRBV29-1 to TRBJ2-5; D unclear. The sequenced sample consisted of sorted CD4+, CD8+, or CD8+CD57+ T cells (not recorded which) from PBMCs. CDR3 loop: CSVWVTETQYF. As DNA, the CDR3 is TGCAGCGTTTGGGTAACAGAGACCCAGTACTTC.